A single sample is the source of the 16 T cell receptor beta chains below, sequenced in a study of tumor and adjacent non-tumor tissue in lung cancer. A modified ARM-PCR protocol with three rounds of nested PCR amplified TCRbeta. TCRdb passed the multiplex PCR reads through MiXCR, listing each CDR3 protein once. The sample has tens of thousands of distinct CDR3 sequences, about 56% seen once. RNA was extracted from bulk tissue without any cell sorting. The normal lung tissue was taken more than 3 cm from the tumor edge. The sequenced sample was distant non-tumor lung tissue. Receptors originate from a man between 65 and 85 years old with non-small cell lung cancer.

This clonotype appeared once. Germline is not matched at one junction end, which may reflect a read error. The chain joins TRBV4-1 to TRBJ2-7; TRBD2 matches 7 bases. The germline V gene has CDR1 MGHRA and CDR2 YSYEKL. The CDR3 spans 16 residues. The CDR3 DNA follows: TGCGCCAGCAGCCAAGACCCCGGGCAAGGGGACTACGGGCAGTACTTC. It translates to CASSQDPGQGDYGQYF.

Details on this clonotype: This could be a read error, since a much larger clone is one nucleotide away. The chain uses TRBV25-1 and TRBJ2-7; 9 bases agree with TRBD1. V lost 6 bases, J lost 0 bases, and 3 bases stayed unmatched. CDR3 size: 14 residues. CDR1 and CDR2 from the germline V gene are MGHDK and SYGVNS. This CDR3 reads CASREQGASYEQYF. For the CDR3, the DNA is TGTGCCAGCAGGGAACAGGGGGCCTCCTACGAGCAGTACTTC.

There are a few counts of this clonotype. The rearrangement uses TRBV5-6 and TRBJ1-6; D may be TRBD1 (5 bases). Germline CDR1 reads SGHDT; CDR2 reads YYEEEE. CDR3 length: 16 residues. V shed 3 bases and J shed 4 bases, with 14 bases lying between them. CDR3 sequence: CASSYPGAPYNSPLHF. CDR3 nucleotide sequence: TGTGCCAGCAGCTACCCCGGGGCGCCATATAATTCACCCCTCCACTTT.

As to this clonotype: A much larger clone differs by one base, so this may be a read error. This chain joins TRBV6-5 and TRBJ1-1, with D possibly matching TRBD1 (5 bases). The germline V gene has CDR1 MNHEY and CDR2 SVGAGI. The CDR3 is 15 amino acids. V dropped 5 bases and J dropped 4 bases, with 17 bases sitting between them. The CDR3 nucleotides are TGTGCCAGCAGTCCACAGATTATGGGGGGCACTGAAGCTTTCTTT. Amino acid sequence: CASSPQIMGGTEAFF.

The gene calls are TRBV10-3 and TRBJ1-1; D not resolved. The length of the CDR3 is 15 residues. CDR1 and CDR2 from the germline V gene are ENHRY and SYGVKD. The CDR3 nucleotides are TGTACCGTCAGTGAGTCGGCGGACCTGAACACTGAAGCTTTCTTT. It codes for CTVSESADLNTEAFF.

In the case of this clonotype: Possible read error: a much larger clone is one base away. This chain links TRBV7-8 with TRBJ2-7, with 8 bases identical to TRBD2. This CDR3 comprises 14 residues. The V gene's germline CDR1 is SGHVS and CDR2 FQNEAQ. The CDR3 DNA reads as TGTGCCGGCAGCTCACCGGGACTAGCCTACGAGCAGTACTTC. It encodes CAGSSPGLAYEQYF.

About this clonotype: One base away lies a much larger clone, so this may be a sequencing read error. The chain uses TRBV4-1 and TRBJ2-2, with a tentative D call TRBD2 (5 bases). Germline CDR1 MGHRA, CDR2 YSYEKL. The CDR3 covers 17 residues. The V end lost 0 bases, the J end lost 0 bases, and 11 bases lay between the germline ends. Written as DNA, the CDR3 is TGCGCCAGCAGCCAAGATGGGCAGAGGGCGAACACCGGGGAGCTGTTTTTT. Its protein product is CASSQDGQRANTGELFF.

Comments on this clonotype: At one end, the junction sequence differs from germline, possibly due to a read error. The rearrangement links TRBV29-1 to TRBJ2-1, with 9 positions matching TRBD2. This CDR3 is 15 amino acids long. The germline CDR1 and CDR2 sequences are SQVTM and ANQGSEA. The CDR3 loop is CRVPSGLAGSNEQFF. CDR3 bases: TGCAGAGTTCCCTCGGGACTAGCTGGGTCCAATGAGCAGTTCTTT.

On this clonotype: A much larger clone is a single base away; this may be a read error. The J gene is TRBJ1-1, the V gene TRBV5-8; D is undetermined. The V gene's germline CDR1 is SGHTS and CDR2 YDEGEE. CDR3 size: 14 residues. This chain's CDR3 is CASSFGELNPEAFF. The CDR3 nucleotides are TGTGCCAGCAGCTTTGGGGAACTGAACCCTGAAGCTTTCTTT. The full variable domain, with the rest looked up from reference TRBV5-8 and TRBJ1-1, is EAGVTQSPTHLIKTRGQQATLRCSPISGHTSVYWYQQALGLGLQFLLWYDEGEERNRGNFPPRFSGRQFPNYSSELNVNALELEDSALYLCASSFGELNPEAFFGQGTRLTVV.

By share of the sample, this clonotype is medium-sized (0.01 to 0.1%). This chain links TRBV29-1 with TRBJ2-3; D remains ambiguous. This CDR3 has 13 amino acids. The germline V and J ends were trimmed by 2 bases and 5 bases, with 11 bases remaining between them. Looked up from germline, CDR1 is SQVTM and CDR2 is ANQGSEA. In nucleotides, the CDR3 is TGCAGCGTTGAACCGGAAGGGCTAGATACGCAGTATTTT. Translated, it gives CSVEPEGLDTQYF.

This clonotype was picked up many times. This CDR3 reads CSAIPAEKQYF. The CDR3 DNA reads TGCAGTGCTATTCCGGCGGAAAAGCAGTATTTT. The rearrangement uses TRBV20-1 and TRBJ2-3; unclear D gene. Germline V gene lookup returns CDR1 DFQATT and CDR2 SNEGSKA (reference sequence). CDR3 size: 11 residues. With 4 bases removed from V and 11 bases from J, the gap between germline ends came to 13 bases.

The chain uses TRBV11-2 and TRBJ2-2; perhaps D is TRBD1 or TRBD2 (6 bases each). V lost 3 bases to trimming and J lost 14 bases, with 25 bases between them. The CDR3 sequence is 16 residues long. Germline values: CDR1 SGHAT, CDR2 FQNNGV. CDR3 protein: CASSFGGGTNTGGLFF. DNA of the CDR3: TGTGCCAGCAGCTTTGGAGGGGGGACGAACACCGGGGGACTGTTTTTT.

This clonotype appeared many times. This chain links TRBV29-1 with TRBJ2-5; 7 bases agree with TRBD2. The germline V gene encodes CDR1 SQVTM and CDR2 ANQGSEA. The CDR3 covers 14 residues. The ends lost 7 bases at V and 9 bases at J; junction bases unmatched: 17. The DNA of the CDR3 is TGCAGCGGCGGGGAGGGAAACACCCAAGGGGCCCAGTACTTC. Translating it yields CSGGEGNTQGAQYF. The whole variable domain, filled in from reference TRBV29-1 and TRBJ2-5, reads SAVISQKPSRDICQRGTSLTIQCQVDSQVTMMFWYRQQPGQSLTLIATANQGSEATYESGFVIDKFPISRPNLTFSTLTVSNMSPEDSSIYLCSGGEGNTQGAQYFGPGTRLLVL.

Note on this clonotype: A much larger clone differs by one base, so this may be a read error. This chain connects TRBV28 to TRBJ2-7, with TRBD1 matching over 9 bases. Looked up from germline, CDR1 is MDHEN and CDR2 is SYDVKM. This CDR3 has 16 residues. The CDR3 protein is CASREGGTGPTYKQYF. The CDR3 DNA is TGTGCCAGCAGGGAAGGGGGGACAGGGCCGACCTACAAGCAGTACTTC.

For this clonotype: A junction boundary mismatches the germline segment, possibly from a read error. V and J are TRBV11-2 and TRBJ2-1; the D gene is possibly TRBD2 (6 bases). CDR1 and CDR2 (germline): SGHAT, FQNNGV. The CDR3 has 15 amino acids. CDR3 protein: CASSLASSGYNERFF. For the CDR3, the DNA is TGTGCTAGCAGCTTAGCTAGTAGCGGTTACAATGAGCGGTTCTTC.

This clonotype was detected ten times or more. The chain is built from TRBV7-9 and TRBJ2-1; maybe TRBD2 (6 bases). The germline gives CDR1 SEHNR, CDR2 FQNEAQ (reference sequence). V was shortened by 8 bases and J by 0 bases, with 8 bases between the two germline ends. The CDR3 covers 13 residues. For the CDR3, the DNA is TGTGCCAGCGTGGGGGGCTCCTACAATGAGCAGTTCTTC. Translating it yields CASVGGSYNEQFF.